This T cell receptor (beta chain) was sequenced in a study of shared clonotypes between healthy human individuals. At the level of the study: In total, the donors were two women and three men aged 18 to 49.

It was roughly 200 ng DNA, around 33,000 T cell genomes, that sorted-subset replicate PCRs used. Assay used: immunoSEQ multiplex PCR; TCRdb lists only in-frame clones, some missing. The sample yields approximately 1.9 million clones, around 93% seen once. Naive CD8 cells, CD45RO-negative and positively selected for CCR7, excluded terminally differentiated effector memory CD45RA+ cells. CDR3 size: 14 residues. V gave up 1 base and J gave up 8 bases, with 12 bases separating them. The germline CDR1 and CDR2 sequences are MGHRA and YSYEKL. The clonotype originates from a man aged 18 to 29 in good health. Some clones in this sample may be carry-over from other donors' samples. The sample comprised naive CD8+ T cells from PBMCs. The V gene is TRBV4-1, the J gene TRBJ2-1; D ambiguous. CDR3 DNA sequence: TGCGCCAGCAGCCAAGTACTGAACTCGGATGAGCAGTTCTTC. It is translated as CASSQVLNSDEQFF.